This TCR beta chain was captured by sequencing in a study of cytomegalovirus exposure and HLA in healthy donors. The germline CDR1 and CDR2 sequences are SQVTM and ANQGSEA. The germline V and J ends were trimmed by 7 bases and 4 bases, with 8 bases remaining between them. The CDR3 has 11 residues. The study ran its PCR with 60 Vbeta and 13 Jbeta primers. In the original processing: As a later analysis found, there were about 80 million unique TCR beta chains, of which approximately 10 million were shared. Method: immunoSEQ multiplex PCR; TCRdb's copy keeps in-frame clones and lacks some. V and J calls and clone size follow that table, whereas D and trimming were derived from the DNA. This sample has around 110,000 clones, with over 60% found just once.

The receptor was derived from a man aged 30 to 45 in good health and CMV-seropositive. The chain is built from TRBV29-1 and TRBJ2-1; a possible D gene is TRBD2 (5 bases). The sample was PBMCs. CDR3 coding DNA: TGCAGCGGCGGACTTTACAATGAGCAGTTCTTC. This encodes CSGGLYNEQFF.